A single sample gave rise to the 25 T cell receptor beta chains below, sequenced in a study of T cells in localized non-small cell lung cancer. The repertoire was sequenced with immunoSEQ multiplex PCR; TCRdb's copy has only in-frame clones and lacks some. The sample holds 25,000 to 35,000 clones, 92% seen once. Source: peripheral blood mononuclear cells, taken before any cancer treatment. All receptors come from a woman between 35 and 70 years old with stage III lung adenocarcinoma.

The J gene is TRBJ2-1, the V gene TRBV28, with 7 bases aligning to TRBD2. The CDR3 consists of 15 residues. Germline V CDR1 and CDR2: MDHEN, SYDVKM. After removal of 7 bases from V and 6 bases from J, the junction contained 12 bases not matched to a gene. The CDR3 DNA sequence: TGTGCCAGCACCTCCGGGGCAGCGGGACTCAATGAGCAGTTCTTC. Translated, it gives CASTSGAAGLNEQFF.

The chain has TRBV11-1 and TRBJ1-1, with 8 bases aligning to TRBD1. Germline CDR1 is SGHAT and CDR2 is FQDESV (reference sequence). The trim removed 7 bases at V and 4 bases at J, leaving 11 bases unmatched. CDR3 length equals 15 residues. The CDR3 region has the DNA TGTGCCAGCACCATAAAGACTGACAGGGGCACTGAAGCTTTCTTT. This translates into CASTIKTDRGTEAFF.

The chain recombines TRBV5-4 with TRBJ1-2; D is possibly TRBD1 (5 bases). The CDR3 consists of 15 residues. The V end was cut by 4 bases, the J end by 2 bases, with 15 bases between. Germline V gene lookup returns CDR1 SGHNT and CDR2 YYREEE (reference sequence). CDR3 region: CASSTLLRGNYGYTF. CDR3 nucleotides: TGTGCCAGCAGCACACTTCTCCGGGGGAACTATGGCTACACCTTC.

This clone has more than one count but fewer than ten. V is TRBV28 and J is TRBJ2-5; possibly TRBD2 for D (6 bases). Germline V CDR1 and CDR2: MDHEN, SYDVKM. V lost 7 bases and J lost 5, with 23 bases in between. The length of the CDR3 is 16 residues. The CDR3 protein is CASTSAGTQVYETQYF. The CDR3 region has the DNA TGTGCCAGCACCTCTGCTGGGACTCAGGTCTACGAGACCCAGTACTTC.

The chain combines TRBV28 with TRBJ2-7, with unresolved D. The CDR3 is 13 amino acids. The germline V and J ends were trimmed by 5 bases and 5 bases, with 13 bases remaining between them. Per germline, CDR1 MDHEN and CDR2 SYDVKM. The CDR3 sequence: CASSPQSFHEQYF. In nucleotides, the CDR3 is TGTGCCAGCAGTCCTCAGAGTTTCCACGAGCAGTACTTC.

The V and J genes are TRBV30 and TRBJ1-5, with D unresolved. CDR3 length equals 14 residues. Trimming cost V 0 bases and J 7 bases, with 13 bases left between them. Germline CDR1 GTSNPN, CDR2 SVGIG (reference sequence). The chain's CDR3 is CAWSVRGNEQPQHF. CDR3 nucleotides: TGTGCCTGGAGTGTTAGAGGGAATGAGCAGCCCCAGCATTTT.

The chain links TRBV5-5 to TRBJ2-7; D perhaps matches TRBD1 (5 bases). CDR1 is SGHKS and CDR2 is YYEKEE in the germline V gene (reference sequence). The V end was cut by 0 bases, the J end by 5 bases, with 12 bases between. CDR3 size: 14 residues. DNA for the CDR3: TGTGCCAGCAGCTTGGTTAGCAGGGCCAACGAGCAGTACTTC. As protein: CASSLVSRANEQYF.

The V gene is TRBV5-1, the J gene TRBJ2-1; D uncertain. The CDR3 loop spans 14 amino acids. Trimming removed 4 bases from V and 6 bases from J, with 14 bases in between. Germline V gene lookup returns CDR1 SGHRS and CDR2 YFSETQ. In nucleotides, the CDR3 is TGCGCCAGCAGCCGTGGGGATAGGCTCAATGAGCAGTTCTTC. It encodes CASSRGDRLNEQFF.

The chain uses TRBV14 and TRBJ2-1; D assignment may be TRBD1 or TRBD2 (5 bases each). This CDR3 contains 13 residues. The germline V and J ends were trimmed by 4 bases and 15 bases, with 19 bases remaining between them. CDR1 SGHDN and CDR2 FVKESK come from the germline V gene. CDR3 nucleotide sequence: TGTGCCAGCAGCCGGACACCGGGGAACGAGTTGTTCTTC. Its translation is CASSRTPGNELFF.

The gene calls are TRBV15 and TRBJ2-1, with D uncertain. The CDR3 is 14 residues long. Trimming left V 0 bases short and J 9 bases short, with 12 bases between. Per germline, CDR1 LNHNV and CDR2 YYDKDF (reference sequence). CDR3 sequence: CATSRDQTASEQFF. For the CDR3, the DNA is TGTGCCACCAGCAGAGATCAGACGGCGAGTGAGCAGTTCTTC. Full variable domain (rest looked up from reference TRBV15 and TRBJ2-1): DAMVIQNPRYQVTQFGKPVTLSCSQTLNHNVMYWYQQKSSQAPKLLFHYYDKDFNNEADTPDNFQSRRPNTSFCFLDIRSPGLGDTAMYLCATSRDQTASEQFFGPGTRLTVL.

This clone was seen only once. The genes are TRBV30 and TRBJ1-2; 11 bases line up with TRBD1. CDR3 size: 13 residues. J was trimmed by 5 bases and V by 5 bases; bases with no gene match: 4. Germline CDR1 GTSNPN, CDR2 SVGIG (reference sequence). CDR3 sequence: CAWGQGARYGYTF. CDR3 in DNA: TGTGCCTGGGGACAGGGGGCAAGGTATGGCTACACCTTC.

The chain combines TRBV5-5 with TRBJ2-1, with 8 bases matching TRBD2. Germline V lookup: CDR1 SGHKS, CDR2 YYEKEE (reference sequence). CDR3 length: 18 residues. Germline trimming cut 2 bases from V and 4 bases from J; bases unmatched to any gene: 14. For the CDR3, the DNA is TGTGCCAGCAGCTTTATTTACAGGCTAGCGGGCGGATACAATGAGCAGTTCTTC. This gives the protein CASSFIYRLAGGYNEQFF.

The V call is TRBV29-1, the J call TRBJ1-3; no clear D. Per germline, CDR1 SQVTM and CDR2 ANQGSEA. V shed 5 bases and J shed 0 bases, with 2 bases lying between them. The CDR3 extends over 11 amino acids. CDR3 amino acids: CSVHSGNTIYF. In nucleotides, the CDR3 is TGCAGCGTTCACTCTGGAAACACCATATATTTT.

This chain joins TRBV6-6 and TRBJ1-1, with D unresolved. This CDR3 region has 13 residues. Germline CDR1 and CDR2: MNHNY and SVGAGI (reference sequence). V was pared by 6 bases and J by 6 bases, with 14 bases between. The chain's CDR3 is CASRRGLNSEAFF. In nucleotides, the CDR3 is TGTGCCAGCAGGAGAGGCCTAAATTCTGAAGCTTTCTTT.

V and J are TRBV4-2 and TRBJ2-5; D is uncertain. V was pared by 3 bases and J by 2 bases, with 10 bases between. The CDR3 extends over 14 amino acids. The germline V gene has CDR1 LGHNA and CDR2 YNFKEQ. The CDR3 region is CASSQTPEQETQYF. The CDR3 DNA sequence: TGTGCCAGCAGCCAGACACCCGAGCAAGAGACCCAGTACTTC.

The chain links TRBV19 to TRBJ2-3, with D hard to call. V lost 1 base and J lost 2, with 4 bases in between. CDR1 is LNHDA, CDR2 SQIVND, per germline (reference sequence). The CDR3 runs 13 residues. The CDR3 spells CASSIGDTDTQYF. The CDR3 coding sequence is TGTGCCAGTAGTATAGGAGACACAGATACGCAGTATTTT.

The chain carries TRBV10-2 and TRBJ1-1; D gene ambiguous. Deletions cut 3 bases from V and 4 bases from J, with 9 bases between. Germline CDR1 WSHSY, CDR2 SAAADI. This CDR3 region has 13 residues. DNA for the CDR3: TGCGCCAGCAGTGACCCTTACAGCACTGAAGCTTTCTTT. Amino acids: CASSDPYSTEAFF.

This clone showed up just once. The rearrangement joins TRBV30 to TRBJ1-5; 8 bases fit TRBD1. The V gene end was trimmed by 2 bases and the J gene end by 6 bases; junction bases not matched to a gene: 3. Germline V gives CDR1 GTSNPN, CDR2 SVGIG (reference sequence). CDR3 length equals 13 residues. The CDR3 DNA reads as TGTGCCTGGAGTTCGGACAGGGTTCAGCCCCAGCATTTT. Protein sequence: CAWSSDRVQPQHF.

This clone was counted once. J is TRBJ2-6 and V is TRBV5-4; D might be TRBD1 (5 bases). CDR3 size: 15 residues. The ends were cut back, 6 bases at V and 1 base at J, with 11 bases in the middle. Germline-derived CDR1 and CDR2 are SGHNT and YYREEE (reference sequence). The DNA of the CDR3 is TGTGCCAGCACCACAGGCTCGTCTGGGGCCAACGTCCTGACTTTC. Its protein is CASTTGSSGANVLTF.

CDR3 region: CASSFMGADGYTF. The CDR3 coding sequence is TGTGCCAGCAGTTTTATGGGGGCGGATGGCTACACCTTC. The chain combines TRBV27 with TRBJ1-2, with D possibly TRBD1 on 6 matching bases. V lost 3 bases to trimming and J lost 6 bases, with 11 bases between them. Germline V CDR1 and CDR2: MNHEY, SMNVEV (reference sequence). This CDR3 contains 13 residues.

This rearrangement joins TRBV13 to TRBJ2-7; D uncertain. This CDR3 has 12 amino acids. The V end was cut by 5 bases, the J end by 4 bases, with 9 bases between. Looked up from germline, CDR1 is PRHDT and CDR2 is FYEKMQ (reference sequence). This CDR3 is CASSIQEYEQYF. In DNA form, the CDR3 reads TGTGCCAGCAGCATACAAGAATACGAGCAGTACTTC.

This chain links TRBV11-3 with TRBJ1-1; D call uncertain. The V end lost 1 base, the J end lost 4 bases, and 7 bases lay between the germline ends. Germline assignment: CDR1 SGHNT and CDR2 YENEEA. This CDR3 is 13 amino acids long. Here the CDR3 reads CASSLVSGTEAFF. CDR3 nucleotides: TGTGCCAGCAGCTTAGTGAGTGGCACTGAAGCTTTCTTT.

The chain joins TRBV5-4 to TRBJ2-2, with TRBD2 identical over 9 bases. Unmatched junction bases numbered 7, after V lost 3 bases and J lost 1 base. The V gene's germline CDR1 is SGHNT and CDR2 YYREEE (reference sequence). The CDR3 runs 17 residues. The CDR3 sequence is CASSSVSGGLNTGELFF. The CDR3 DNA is TGTGCCAGCAGCTCCGTTAGCGGGGGCCTGAACACCGGGGAGCTGTTTTTT.

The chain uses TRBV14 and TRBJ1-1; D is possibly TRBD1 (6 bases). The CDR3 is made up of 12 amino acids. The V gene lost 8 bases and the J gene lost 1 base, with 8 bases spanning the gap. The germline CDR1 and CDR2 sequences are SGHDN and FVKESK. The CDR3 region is CASGQKNTEAFF. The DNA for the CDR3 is TGTGCCAGCGGACAGAAGAACACTGAAGCTTTCTTT.

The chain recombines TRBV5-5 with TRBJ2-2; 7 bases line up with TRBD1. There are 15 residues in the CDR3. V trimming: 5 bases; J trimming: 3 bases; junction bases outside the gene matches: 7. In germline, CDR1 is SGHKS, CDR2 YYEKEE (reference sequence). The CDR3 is CASRTATGYTGELFF. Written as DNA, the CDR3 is TGTGCCAGCAGAACAGCGACAGGGTACACCGGGGAGCTGTTTTTT.